What follows describes a single TCR beta chain. The target antigen is unknown. The data were taken from a study of post-analysis software for immune sequencing data. Libraries were made from TCR beta cDNA, and they carried unique molecular identifiers. In TCRdb, the PCR reads were re-called with MiXCR into one record per CDR3 protein. The data show 750,000 to 950,000 distinct CDR3 sequences, with approximately 53% seen just once and 4% to 5.5% held by the top ten. Germline CDR1 is LGHDT and CDR2 is YNNKEL (reference sequence). Trimming removed 0 bases at V and 1 base at J, with 11 bases between. The CDR3 extends over 16 amino acids. Broader study findings: Higher frequency in patients than in controls was seen for about five TRBV segments, with TRBV5-6, TRBV5-1 and TRBV20-1 among them.

Sequences were obtained from blood. The chain uses TRBV3-1 and TRBJ2-3; no clear D. This TCR derives from a girl between 5 and 17 years old with multiple sclerosis. The CDR3 loop reads CASSQDRRPRTDTQYF. DNA for the CDR3: TGTGCCAGCAGCCAAGATAGGAGACCACGCACAGATACGCAGTATTTT.